These 16 T cell receptor beta chains were all obtained from the same sample, sequenced in a study of cytomegalovirus exposure and HLA in healthy donors (dated by TCRdb to about 2017). Libraries were prepared through the immunoSEQ multiplex PCR assay. For the multiplex PCR, a mixture combining 60 forward primers for TCR Vbeta segments and 13 reverse primers for TCR Jbeta segments was used. This immuneACCESS table, as held by TCRdb, lists in-frame sequences with V and J called but not all clones. Of the missing ones, under half trace to an unresolved V gene in checked studies; the others have no known cause. The sample table records roughly 170,000 clones; more than 60% of these occur just once. Approximately 1.3% of the sample is in the top ten clones. The sequenced sample was PBMCs. All receptors derive from a woman in her twenties or thirties in good health and CMV-seropositive.

The chain is built from TRBV27 and TRBJ1-1, with TRBD1 as a possible D gene (6 bases). Germline CDR1 MNHEY, CDR2 SMNVEV (reference sequence). This CDR3 has 14 amino acids. Deletions cut 3 bases from V and 4 bases from J, with 12 bases between. Here the CDR3 reads CASSLAQGVTEAFF. In nucleotides, the CDR3 is TGTGCCAGCAGTTTGGCACAGGGAGTCACTGAAGCTTTCTTT.

This chain joins TRBV5-5 and TRBJ2-7; TRBD1 agrees at 7 bases. Trimming cost V 2 bases and J 0 bases; bases outside gene matches: 2. Germline assignment: CDR1 SGHKS and CDR2 YYEKEE (reference sequence). This CDR3 is built from 14 residues. The CDR3 spells CASSLRTGSYEQYF. In DNA, the CDR3 is TGTGCCAGCAGCTTAAGGACAGGCTCCTACGAGCAGTACTTC.

This chain links TRBV2 with TRBJ1-1, with unresolved D. Germline V gives CDR1 SNHLY, CDR2 FYNNEI. This CDR3 is built from 14 residues. V lost 6 bases to trimming and J lost 1 base, with 12 bases between them. The CDR3 here is CASRPWAGNTEAFF. CDR3 bases: TGTGCCAGCAGGCCTTGGGCGGGGAACACTGAAGCTTTCTTT.

This clone was seen more than once but under ten times. The chain joins TRBV30 to TRBJ2-7; 12 bases match TRBD2. Germline assignment: CDR1 GTSNPN and CDR2 SVGIG (reference sequence). The CDR3 is made up of 14 amino acids. Trimming took 2 bases from V and 7 from J; bases not matched to a gene: 6. CDR3 nucleotide sequence: TGTGCCTGGAGTATACTAGCGGGAGGAATGGAGCAGTACTTC. Protein sequence: CAWSILAGGMEQYF. The full variable domain, its missing parts supplied by reference TRBV30 and TRBJ2-7, is SQTIHQWPATLVQPVGSPLSLECTVEGTSNPNLYWYRQAAGRGLQLLFYSVGIGQISSEVPQNLSASRPQDRQFILSSKKLLLSDSGFYLCAWSILAGGMEQYFGPGTRLTVT.

The chain couples TRBV6-5 to TRBJ1-1; D gene ambiguous. V was clipped by 0 bases and J by 4 bases, with 9 bases between them. The V gene's germline CDR1 is MNHEY and CDR2 SVGAGI. CDR3 size: 14 residues. The CDR3 DNA is TGTGCCAGCAGTTACTCCGGCAGGTCCACTGAAGCTTTCTTT. This translates into CASSYSGRSTEAFF.

The chain is built from TRBV18 and TRBJ2-2, with TRBD2 matching over 10 bases. The germline V gene encodes CDR1 KGHSH and CDR2 LQKENI. This CDR3 spans 16 amino acids. V was pared by 5 bases and J by 2 bases, with 5 bases of the junction left unmatched. As DNA, the CDR3 is TGTGCCAGCTCATCAGGGACTAGCGTTAACACCGGGGAGCTGTTTTTT. Translation gives CASSSGTSVNTGELFF.

The chain carries TRBV11-3 and TRBJ2-5, with unresolved D. The CDR3 consists of 12 residues. V dropped 6 bases and J dropped 5 bases, with 10 bases sitting between them. The germline V gene has CDR1 SGHNT and CDR2 YENEEA. The CDR3 region is CASSLTSETQYF. As DNA, the CDR3 is TGTGCCAGCAGTCTAACCTCGGAGACCCAGTACTTC. The full variable domain, with the rest looked up from reference TRBV11-3 and TRBJ2-5, is EAGVVQSPRYKIIEKKQPVAFWCNPISGHNTLYWYLQNLGQGPELLIRYENEEAVDDSQLPKDRFSAERLKGVDSTLKIQPAELGDSAVYLCASSLTSETQYFGPGTRLLVL.

The chain is built from TRBV11-3 and TRBJ2-3, with D tentatively TRBD2 (6 bases). V was pared by 7 bases and J by 1 base, with 24 bases between. The CDR3 is made up of 18 amino acids. CDR1 SGHNT and CDR2 YENEEA come from the germline V gene. The CDR3 bases are TGTGCCAGCACCCCATGGGAACCACGGGACTGCGGCACAGATACGCAGTATTTT. It encodes CASTPWEPRDCGTDTQYF.

A single count supports this clone. V and J are TRBV7-3 and TRBJ1-2, with TRBD1 matching over 9 bases. The CDR3 consists of 14 residues. The V and J ends lost 4 bases and 6 bases, in that order; junction bases with no gene match: 6. Germline V CDR1 and CDR2: SGHTA, FQGTGA. CDR3 loop: CASSSTGGNDGYTF. CDR3 in DNA: TGTGCCAGCAGCTCGACAGGGGGGAACGATGGCTACACCTTC.

The chain recombines TRBV4-1 with TRBJ2-5; TRBD2 matches 9 bases. The DNA end is more similar to TRBJ2-7, so the J call may be wrong. Germline V lookup: CDR1 MGHRA, CDR2 YSYEKL. The CDR3 has 20 residues. The CDR3 is CASSQRVGQSSGTSSYEQYF. The CDR3, as DNA: TGCGCCAGCAGCCAAAGGGTAGGGCAGTCTAGCGGGACTAGCTCCTACGAGCAGTACTTC.

This clone was seen just once. The chain has TRBV5-1 and TRBJ2-7; 7 nucleotides match TRBD2. The V segment lost 2 bases and the J segment 5 bases; nucleotides outside the gene matches: 19. The CDR3 is 18 amino acids. Germline V lookup: CDR1 SGHRS, CDR2 YFSETQ. The CDR3 DNA is TGCGCCAGCAGCTTTGACGATCTGAAGGGCGGGAGAGCTCACGAGCAGTACTTC. This codes for CASSFDDLKGGRAHEQYF.

V is TRBV7-2 and J is TRBJ2-7; a possible D gene is TRBD2 (6 bases). V lost 2 bases to trimming and J lost 6 bases, with 17 bases between them. This CDR3 has 15 residues. Looked up from germline, CDR1 is SGHTA and CDR2 is FQGNSA. The CDR3 DNA sequence: TGTGCCAGCAGCTTACTAGGTCCACTAGCTAGCGAGCAGTACTTC. Amino acids: CASSLLGPLASEQYF.

This clone was seen a handful of times. This chain joins TRBV5-4 and TRBJ2-7; D uncertain. V lost 4 bases, J lost 2 bases, and 19 bases lay in between. The CDR3 spans 16 residues. The germline gives CDR1 SGHNT, CDR2 YYREEE (reference sequence). The CDR3: CASSPSTVALTYEQYF. CDR3 DNA: TGTGCCAGCAGCCCGTCTACAGTGGCTCTAACCTACGAGCAGTACTTC.

This clone was recorded only once. V is TRBV7-2 and J is TRBJ2-1; the match to TRBD2 covers 10 bases. Germline lookup yields CDR1 SGHTA and CDR2 FQGNSA. The CDR3 runs to 15 residues. V lost 1 base, J lost 12 bases, and 9 bases stayed unmatched. The CDR3 is CASSLEGLASPAQFF. The CDR3 nucleotides are TGTGCCAGCAGCTTAGAGGGACTAGCGTCCCCCGCGCAGTTCTTC. The full variable domain, completed using reference TRBV7-2 and TRBJ2-1, is GAGVSQSPSNKVTEKGKDVELRCDPISGHTALYWYRQSLGQGLEFLIYFQGNSAPDKSGLPSDRFSAERTGGSVSTLTIQRTQQEDSAVYLCASSLEGLASPAQFFGPGTRLTVL.

The chain links TRBV6-5 to TRBJ1-1; D is undetermined. CDR1 and CDR2 from the germline V gene are MNHEY and SVGAGI. The V end lost 6 bases, the J end lost 8 bases, and 13 bases lay between the germline ends. The CDR3 has 12 amino acids. The CDR3 spells CASRGSAGEAFF. The CDR3 DNA is TGTGCCAGCAGAGGGTCCGCGGGAGAAGCTTTCTTT.

This clone was seen only a few times. The chain has TRBV28 and TRBJ2-4; 10 bases map to TRBD1. Germline values: CDR1 MDHEN, CDR2 SYDVKM. Germline trimming cut 5 bases from V and 0 bases from J; bases unmatched to any gene: 7. The CDR3 loop spans 17 amino acids. The CDR3 nucleotides are TGTGCCAGCAGTCGCGGGACAGGGGCTCTAGCCAAAAACATTCAGTACTTC. This gives the protein CASSRGTGALAKNIQYF.